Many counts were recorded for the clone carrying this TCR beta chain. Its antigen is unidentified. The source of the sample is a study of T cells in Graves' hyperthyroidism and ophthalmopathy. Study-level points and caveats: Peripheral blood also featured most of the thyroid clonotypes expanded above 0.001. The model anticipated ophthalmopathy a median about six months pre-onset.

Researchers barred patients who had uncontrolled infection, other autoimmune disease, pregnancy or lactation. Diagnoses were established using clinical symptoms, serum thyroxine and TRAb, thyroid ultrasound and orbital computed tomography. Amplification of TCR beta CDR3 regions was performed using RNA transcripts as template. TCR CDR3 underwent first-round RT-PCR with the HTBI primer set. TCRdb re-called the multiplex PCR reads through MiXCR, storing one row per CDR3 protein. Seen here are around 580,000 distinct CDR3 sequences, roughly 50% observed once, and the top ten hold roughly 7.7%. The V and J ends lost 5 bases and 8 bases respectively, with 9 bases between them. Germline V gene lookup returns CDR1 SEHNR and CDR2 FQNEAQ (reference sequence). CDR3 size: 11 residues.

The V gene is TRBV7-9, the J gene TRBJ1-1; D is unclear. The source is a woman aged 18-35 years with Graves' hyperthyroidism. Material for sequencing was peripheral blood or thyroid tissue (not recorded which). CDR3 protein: CASSHDLEAFF. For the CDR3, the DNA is TGTGCCAGCAGCCATGACCTCGAAGCTTTCTTT.